This is a list of T cell receptor beta chains from one sample in a study of T cells in Graves' hyperthyroidism and ophthalmopathy. TCRdb recomputed calls from the multiplex PCR reads with MiXCR, one row per CDR3 protein. The data contain around 280,000 distinct CDR3 sequences, roughly 15% of them singletons. Sequencing was performed on blood. The receptors stem from a woman between 35 and 50 years old with Graves' hyperthyroidism. CDR3s include the opening cysteine and the closing phenylalanine or tryptophan. A D gene is named only where the DNA matches it firmly. Size is omitted from some rows. Given values are once, few, many or a class for expanded clones.

TRBJ2-5 many TRBV7-2 NA CASSFGVAQETQYF TGTGCCAGCAGCTTTGGGGTAGCCCAGGAGACCCAGTACTTC
TRBJ1-5 many TRBV18 NA CASSPLEGGQPQHF TGTGCCAGCTCACCTCTGGAGGGAGGTCAGCCCCAGCATTTT
TRBJ2-3 NA TRBV5-8 TRBD2 CASSRGGPPITWREGTDTQYF TGTGCCAGCAGCCGGGGAGGACCCCCCATAACCTGGCGGGAGGGCACAGATACGCAGTATTTT
TRBJ1-2 many TRBV3-1 NA CASSQEMGQSYGYTF TGTGCCAGCAGCCAAGAAATGGGCCAGAGCTATGGCTACACCTTC
TRBJ2-2 NA TRBV14 NA CASNTGLGTGELFF TGTGCCAGCAATACAGGGTTGGGCACCGGGGAGCTGTTTTTT
TRBJ2-7 many TRBV2 TRBD2 CASSVGLAGLAYEQYF TGTGCCAGCAGTGTGGGGCTAGCGGGACTAGCCTACGAGCAGTACTTC
TRBJ2-3 NA TRBV20-1 TRBD2 CSAPARVAGATDTQYF TGCAGTGCTCCTGCTCGAGTAGCGGGAGCCACAGATACGCAGTATTTT
TRBJ2-4 many TRBV28 NA CASWSRGYPKNIQYF TGTGCCAGCTGGAGCAGAGGGTACCCCAAAAACATTCAGTACTTC
TRBJ1-2 few TRBV19 NA CASSILVNYGYTF TGTGCCAGTAGTATTTTAGTGAACTATGGCTACACCTTC
TRBJ2-3 many TRBV27 TRBD2 CATARGGAYTDTQYF TGTGCCACCGCCCGCGGGGGGGCTTACACAGATACGCAGTATTTT
TRBJ2-7 many TRBV6-1 TRBD1 CASSLTFRDSSYEQYF TGTGCCAGCAGTCTAACTTTTCGGGACAGCTCCTACGAGCAGTACTTC
TRBJ2-1 many TRBV27 NA CASSPRGSRGQRDEQFF TGTGCCAGCAGTCCCCGGGGGAGTAGGGGGCAGAGGGATGAGCAGTTCTTC
TRBJ1-4 many TRBV20-1 NA CSALKDGTNEKLFF TGCAGTGCTTTAAAGGACGGAACTAATGAAAAACTGTTTTTT
TRBJ2-1 NA TRBV2 NA CASMENQEQFF TGTGCCAGCATGGAAAATCAAGAGCAGTTCTTC
TRBJ1-2 few TRBV20-1 NA CSARPQGVNVEVFWGDYGYTF TGCAGTGCTAGGCCACAAGGGGTCAATGTGGAAGTTTTTTGGGGCGATTATGGCTACACCTTC
TRBJ2-7 many TRBV12-3/TRBV12-4 NA CASSGFKEQYF TGTGCCAGCAGCGGGTTTAAGGAGCAGTACTTC
TRBJ1-2 many TRBV20-1 TRBD1 CSARSWVGQVSRYTF TGCAGTGCTAGGTCATGGGTGGGACAGGTCTCACGCTACACCTTC
TRBJ2-3 NA TRBV4-2 NA CASSQEGGGSDTQYF TGTGCCAGCAGCCAAGAGGGGGGAGGTTCAGATACGCAGTATTTT
TRBJ2-5 many TRBV28 TRBD1 CASRFDRARETQYF TGTGCCAGCAGGTTCGACAGGGCTCGGGAGACCCAGTACTTC
TRBJ1-1 many TRBV6-1 TRBD1 CASTYSGTVLNTEAFF TGTGCCAGCACCTACTCCGGGACAGTATTGAACACTGAAGCTTTCTTT
TRBJ2-7 NA TRBV7-3 NA CASSVGGILGEQYF TGTGCCAGCAGCGTTGGGGGCATTCTGGGAGAGCAGTACTTC
TRBJ2-3 many TRBV7-9 TRBD2 CASSSTSGSPDTQYF TGTGCCAGCAGTAGTACTAGCGGGAGCCCAGATACGCAGTATTTT
TRBJ1-2 many TRBV24-1 NA CATSDGPSSSYGYTF TGTGCCACCAGTGATGGGCCGAGCTCCTCCTATGGCTACACCTTC
TRBJ1-1 NA TRBV19 NA CASSRDINTEAFF TGTGCCAGTAGCCGGGACATCAACACTGAAGCTTTCTTT
TRBJ1-4 few TRBV20-1 TRBD1 CSARGQGGPTNEKLFF TGCAGTGCTAGAGGGCAGGGGGGGCCAACTAATGAAAAACTGTTTTTT
TRBJ1-1 few TRBV3-1 NA CASSQQPGGYTEAFF TGTGCCAGCAGCCAACAGCCGGGGGGCTACACTGAAGCTTTCTTT
TRBJ2-7 many TRBV7-2 NA CASSLAWDPSLHEQYF TGTGCCAGCAGCTTAGCCTGGGACCCTTCGCTACACGAGCAGTACTTC
TRBJ1-5 NA TRBV20-1 NA CSAQKERYSNQPQHF TGCAGTGCCCAAAAAGAGAGGTATAGCAATCAGCCCCAGCATTTT
TRBJ2-1 many TRBV11-2 TRBD2 CASSLVPTSGSTQFF TGTGCCAGCAGCTTAGTTCCCACAAGCGGGAGCACGCAGTTCTTC
TRBJ2-2 NA TRBV27 NA CASSWGQGGGELFF TGTGCCAGCAGTTGGGGCCAGGGCGGCGGGGAGCTGTTTTTT
TRBJ2-1 many TRBV18 NA CASSPGQNNEQFF TGTGCCAGCTCACCCGGACAGAACAATGAGCAGTTCTTC
TRBJ1-1 many TRBV20-1 NA CSASLIAEAFF TGCAGTGCTAGTTTAATCGCTGAAGCTTTCTTT
TRBJ1-2 NA TRBV5-4 TRBD1 CASSEGQDGYTF TGTGCCAGCAGCGAGGGACAGGATGGCTACACCTTC